Sequencing of this TCR beta chain was carried out in a study of blood T cells in healthy people across ages. General study findings and limits: CMV status of donors was unknown, possibly confounding expanded clonotype changes. Naive CD4+ cells and diversity were both higher in long-lived donors than in aged donors.

In this sample, this clonotype turned up once. Its cognate antigen is unknown. Primed by a sample-barcoded 5' primer and a J-beta primer mix, a second PCR proceeded for about 7 to 12 cycles. A single record per CDR3 protein comes from TCRdb applying MiXCR to the 5' RACE reads. The sample includes about 1.6 million distinct CDR3 sequences, roughly 32% of them seen just once. Isolation recovered at least 7 million PBMCs from every sample. The CDR3 sequence is 13 residues long. From germline, CDR1 is SQVTM and CDR2 ANQGSEA. V gave up 4 bases and J gave up 12 bases, with 18 bases separating them. The chain couples TRBV29-1 to TRBJ1-4; perhaps TRBD1 as D (6 bases). This clonotype was sampled from a woman aged 30 to 39 in good health. Sequenced: blood. The CDR3 spells CSVVSRGGEELFF. The DNA of the CDR3 is TGCAGCGTTGTAAGCAGGGGAGGAGAAGAACTGTTTTTT.